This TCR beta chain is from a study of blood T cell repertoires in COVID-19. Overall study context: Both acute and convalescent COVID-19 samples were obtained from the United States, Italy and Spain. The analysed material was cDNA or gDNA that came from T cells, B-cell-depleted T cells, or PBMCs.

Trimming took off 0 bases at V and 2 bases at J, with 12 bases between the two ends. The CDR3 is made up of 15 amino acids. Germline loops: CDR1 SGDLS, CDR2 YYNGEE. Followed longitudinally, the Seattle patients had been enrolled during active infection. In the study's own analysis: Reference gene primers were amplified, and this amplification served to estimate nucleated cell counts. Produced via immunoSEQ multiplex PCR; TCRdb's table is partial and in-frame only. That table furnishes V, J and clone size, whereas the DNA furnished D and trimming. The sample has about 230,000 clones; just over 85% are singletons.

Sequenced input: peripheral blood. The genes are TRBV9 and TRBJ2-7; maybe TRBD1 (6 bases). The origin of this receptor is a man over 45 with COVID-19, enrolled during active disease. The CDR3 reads CASSVGSRGAYEQYF. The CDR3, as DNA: TGTGCCAGCAGCGTAGGGTCCAGGGGAGCCTACGAGCAGTACTTC.